This record covers a single T cell receptor (beta chain). Clones were sequenced by immunoSEQ multiplex PCR, and TCRdb holds only the in-frame ones, with some missing. The table has some 200,000 clones, about 93% seen once. These data originate in a study of control samples from healthy donors and cancer patients. The ends were cut back, 1 base at V and 0 bases at J, with 16 bases in the middle. The CDR3 has 17 amino acids. Germline V CDR1 and CDR2: SGHAT, FQNNGV. This TCR derives from a man in his late teens or twenties in good health. The sequenced material came from blood. V gene TRBV11-2 combines with J gene TRBJ2-7; a possible D gene is TRBD1 (7 bases). The DNA for the CDR3 is TGTGCCAGCAGCTTAGCCCTGGAGGGGGCCTCCTCCTACGAGCAGTACTTC. Its protein is CASSLALEGASSYEQYF.